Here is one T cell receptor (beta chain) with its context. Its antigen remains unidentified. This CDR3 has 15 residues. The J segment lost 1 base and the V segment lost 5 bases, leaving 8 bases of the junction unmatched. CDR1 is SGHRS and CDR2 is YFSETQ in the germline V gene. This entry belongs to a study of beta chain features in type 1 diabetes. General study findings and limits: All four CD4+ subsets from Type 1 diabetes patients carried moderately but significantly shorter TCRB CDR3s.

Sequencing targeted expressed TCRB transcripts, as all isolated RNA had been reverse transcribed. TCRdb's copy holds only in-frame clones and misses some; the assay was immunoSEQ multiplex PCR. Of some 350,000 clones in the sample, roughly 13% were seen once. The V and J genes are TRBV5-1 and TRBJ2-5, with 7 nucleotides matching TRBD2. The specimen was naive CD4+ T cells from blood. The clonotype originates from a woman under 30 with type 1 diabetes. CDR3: CASSLASGGQETQYF. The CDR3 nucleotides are TGCGCCAGCAGTCTGGCTTCGGGAGGCCAAGAGACCCAGTACTTC.